These T cell receptor beta chains were read from a single sample in a study of post-analysis software for immune sequencing data. Each CDR3 protein gets one entry after TCRdb re-called the PCR reads with MiXCR. The sample consists of hundreds of thousands of distinct CDR3 sequences, approximately 57% of them appearing once. The sample was blood. Every receptor here comes from a girl aged 10-17 years with multiple sclerosis. Each CDR3 is given with its conserved first and last residue. The order of the fields is clone size, V gene, J gene, D gene, CDR3 protein, CDR3 DNA. The D gene is left open where the match is weak. Clone size is shown for a subset of rows, as once, few, many or a class of expanded clone.

abundance: -; v_gene: TRBV20-1; j_gene: TRBJ2-5; d_gene: -; CDR3aa: CSARDRRIQETQYF; CDR3nt: TGCAGTGCTAGAGATCGACGGATCCAAGAGACCCAGTACTTC
abundance: -; v_gene: TRBV29-1; j_gene: TRBJ2-7; d_gene: -; CDR3aa: CSASLGTSEQYF; CDR3nt: TGCAGCGCCTCCCTTGGGACGTCCGAGCAGTACTTC
abundance: -; v_gene: TRBV20-1; j_gene: TRBJ2-3; d_gene: -; CDR3aa: CSARTMGDTQYF; CDR3nt: TGCAGTGCTAGAACCATGGGAGATACGCAGTATTTT
abundance: -; v_gene: TRBV29-1; j_gene: TRBJ1-2; d_gene: -; CDR3aa: CSAARQTGYTF; CDR3nt: TGCAGCGCAGCTAGACAGACTGGCTACACCTTC
abundance: -; v_gene: TRBV29-1; j_gene: TRBJ2-1; d_gene: TRBD2; CDR3aa: CSVALAAYNEQFF; CDR3nt: TGCAGCGTTGCACTAGCGGCCTACAATGAGCAGTTCTTC
abundance: -; v_gene: TRBV10-3; j_gene: TRBJ2-1; d_gene: TRBD2; CDR3aa: CAISDLAGAYNEQFF; CDR3nt: TGTGCCATCAGTGATCTAGCGGGGGCCTACAATGAGCAGTTCTTC
abundance: -; v_gene: TRBV5-1; j_gene: TRBJ2-7; d_gene: TRBD2; CDR3aa: CASRLWTSGTYEQYF; CDR3nt: TGCGCCAGCAGACTGTGGACTAGCGGGACCTACGAGCAGTACTTC
abundance: -; v_gene: TRBV5-1; j_gene: TRBJ2-7; d_gene: -; CDR3aa: CASSLGGAQVQYF; CDR3nt: TGCGCCAGCAGCTTGGGGGGGGCGCAGGTGCAGTACTTC
abundance: -; v_gene: TRBV6-5; j_gene: TRBJ1-2; d_gene: TRBD1; CDR3aa: CASNQPGQGHYGYTF; CDR3nt: TGTGCCAGCAATCAACCGGGACAGGGGCACTATGGCTACACCTTC
abundance: -; v_gene: TRBV9; j_gene: TRBJ2-1; d_gene: -; CDR3aa: CASSVATQPPYNEQFF; CDR3nt: TGTGCCAGCAGCGTAGCTACGCAGCCCCCTTACAATGAGCAGTTCTTC
abundance: few; v_gene: TRBV6-1; j_gene: TRBJ2-7; d_gene: TRBD2; CDR3aa: CASSQGVSGTFSPYEQYF; CDR3nt: TGTGCCAGCAGCCAAGGGGTTAGCGGGACCTTTTCGCCGTACGAGCAGTACTTC